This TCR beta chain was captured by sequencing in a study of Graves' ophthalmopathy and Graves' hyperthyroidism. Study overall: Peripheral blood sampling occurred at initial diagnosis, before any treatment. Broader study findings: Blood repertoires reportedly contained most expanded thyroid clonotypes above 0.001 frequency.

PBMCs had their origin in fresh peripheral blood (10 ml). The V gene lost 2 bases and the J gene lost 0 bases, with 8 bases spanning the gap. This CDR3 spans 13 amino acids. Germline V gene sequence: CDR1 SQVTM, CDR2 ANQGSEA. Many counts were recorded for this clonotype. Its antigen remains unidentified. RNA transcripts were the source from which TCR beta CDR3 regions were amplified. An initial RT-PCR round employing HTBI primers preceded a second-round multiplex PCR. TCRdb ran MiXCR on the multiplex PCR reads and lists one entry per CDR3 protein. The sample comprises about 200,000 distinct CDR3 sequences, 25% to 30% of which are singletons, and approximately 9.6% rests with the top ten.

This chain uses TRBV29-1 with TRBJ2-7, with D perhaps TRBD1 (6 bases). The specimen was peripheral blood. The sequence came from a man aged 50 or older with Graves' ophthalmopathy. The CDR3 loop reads CSVERGNSYEQYF. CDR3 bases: TGCAGCGTTGAAAGGGGGAACTCCTACGAGCAGTACTTC.